The 31 T cell receptor beta chains below all came from one sample that was sequenced in a study of shared clonotypes between healthy human individuals. CD45RO-negative cells were positively selected for CCR7, leaving out terminally differentiated effector memory CD45RA+ cells. The method was immunoSEQ multiplex PCR; TCRdb's version includes in-frame clones alone and lacks a portion of them. The sample includes a few million clones, roughly 95% of them seen just once. The sequenced sample was naive CD8+ T cells from PBMCs. These receptors came from a man younger than 30 in good health. Some clones in this sample may be carry-over from other donors' samples.

The chain combines TRBV21-1 with TRBJ2-7; TRBD2, the table's D call, lacks a check against the DNA. TRBV21-1 is a listed pseudogene. The CDR3 runs 16 residues. The CDR3 DNA follows: TGTGCCAGCGGTGTTGGAGGTCCCGGGACTTTCTACGAGCAGTACTTC. Translating it yields CASGVGGPGTFYEQYF.

This rearrangement joins TRBV9 to TRBJ2-6; D is uncertain. This CDR3 has 16 residues. Per the germline V gene, CDR1 is SGDLS and CDR2 is YYNGEE. Deletions cut 0 bases from V and 0 bases from J, with 7 bases between. As DNA, the CDR3 is TGTGCCAGCAGCGTAGGGTTAAGCTCTGGGGCCAACGTCCTGACTTTC. This sequence encodes CASSVGLSSGANVLTF.

Notes on this clone: One junction end does not reproduce the germline sequence, and a read error may be involved. V usage is TRBV6-1 and J usage is TRBJ2-7; 8 nucleotides match TRBD2. The CDR3 loop spans 15 amino acids. In germline, CDR1 is MNHNS, CDR2 SASEGT. CDR3 nucleotide sequence: TGTGCCAGCAGCGAAGGACTAGCCACTACCTACGAGCAGTACTTC. Encoded protein: CASSEGLATTYEQYF.

This chain connects TRBV6-6 to TRBJ2-2, with 8 bases aligning to TRBD2. The germline V gene has CDR1 MNHNY and CDR2 SVGAGI (reference sequence). J lost 1 base, V lost 4 bases, and 5 bases had no gene match. This CDR3 is built from 16 residues. CDR3 sequence reads: CASSFSSGRNTGELFF. In DNA, the CDR3 is TGTGCCAGCAGTTTCTCTAGCGGGCGGAACACCGGGGAGCTGTTTTTT.

The rearrangement uses TRBV7-9 and TRBJ1-2; 9 positions agree with TRBD1. The CDR3 consists of 15 residues. V lost 5 bases, J lost 8 bases, and 12 bases stayed unmatched. Looked up from germline, CDR1 is SEHNR and CDR2 is FQNEAQ (reference sequence). The CDR3 is CASSPTAGTGNGYTF. The DNA for the CDR3 is TGTGCCAGCAGCCCGACGGCCGGGACAGGGAACGGCTACACCTTC.

The chain combines TRBV4-3 with TRBJ1-1; D unresolved. The CDR3 runs to 14 residues. The V and J ends lost 4 bases and 1 base respectively, with 10 bases between them. In germline, CDR1 is LGHNA, CDR2 YSLEER. CDR3 nucleotide sequence: TGCGCCAGCAGCCCAGTGGAAGGGAACACTGAAGCTTTCTTT. Translated, it gives CASSPVEGNTEAFF.

This clone appeared once. This chain links TRBV7-2 with TRBJ1-4, with 9 bases aligning to TRBD1. This CDR3 comprises 16 residues. J lost 7 bases, V lost 5 bases, and 11 bases had no gene match. The V gene's germline CDR1 is SGHTA and CDR2 FQGNSA. The DNA of the CDR3 is TGTGCCAGCAGCCGTCGACCGGGACAGGGAGTTGAAAAACTGTTTTTT. As protein: CASSRRPGQGVEKLFF.

On this clone: The sample has other DNA sequences that encode this CDR3 too. This chain links TRBV4-2 with TRBJ2-1, with D perhaps matching TRBD2 (5 bases). Germline lookup yields CDR1 LGHNA and CDR2 YNFKEQ. This CDR3 is 16 amino acids long. Trimming left V 0 bases short and J 4 bases short, with 13 bases between. CDR3 in amino acids: CASSQDEGTSYNEQFF. The CDR3 region has the DNA TGTGCCAGCAGCCAAGATGAGGGTACTAGTTACAATGAGCAGTTCTTC.

This chain links TRBV6-1 with TRBJ1-5; the D gene is possibly TRBD1 (6 bases). The CDR3 covers 14 residues. Trimming removed 6 bases at V and 2 bases at J, with 11 bases between. Looked up from germline, CDR1 is MNHNS and CDR2 is SASEGT. In DNA form, the CDR3 reads TGTGCCAGCAGGGGGGCAGGGGGCAATCAGCCCCAGCATTTT. It translates to CASRGAGGNQPQHF.

Comments on this clone: Different DNA sequences within this sample yield the same CDR3. V is TRBV9 and J is TRBJ2-7, with a weak D call TRBD2 (5 bases). V was trimmed by 0 bases and J by 2 bases, leaving 6 bases between them. Germline-derived CDR1 and CDR2 are SGDLS and YYNGEE. The CDR3 length is 13 residues. The CDR3 DNA is TGTGCCAGCAGCGTAGCCGGGACCTACGAGCAGTACTTC. Its translation is CASSVAGTYEQYF.

This clone was observed once. The J gene is TRBJ2-1, the V gene TRBV6-1; maybe TRBD2 (5 bases). V lost 2 bases and J 8 bases, leaving 16 bases between the germline ends. The CDR3 totals 15 residues. Germline V gene data show CDR1 as MNHNS and CDR2 as SASEGT. CDR3 amino acids: CASSELAPVFDEQFF. CDR3 coding DNA: TGTGCCAGCAGTGAACTAGCTCCGGTTTTCGATGAGCAGTTCTTC.

This clone has just one count. The chain has TRBV5-4 and TRBJ1-5; D is undetermined. V was shortened by 4 bases and J by 3 bases, with 11 bases between the two germline ends. Germline lookup yields CDR1 SGHNT and CDR2 YYREEE (reference sequence). The CDR3 extends over 14 amino acids. The CDR3 nucleotides read TGTGCCAGCAGCAGACACGGGTTCAATCAGCCCCAGCATTTT. Protein sequence: CASSRHGFNQPQHF.

CDR3 region: CASSLGGQGSMNTEAFF. The CDR3, as DNA: TGTGCCAGCAGCTTAGGGGGACAGGGCTCAATGAACACTGAAGCTTTCTTT. The rearrangement joins TRBV7-9 to TRBJ1-1; TRBD1 agrees at 9 bases. The CDR3 extends over 17 amino acids. J gave up 0 bases and V 1 base, and 6 bases lay outside the gene matches. CDR1 is SEHNR, CDR2 FQNEAQ, per germline (reference sequence).

The chain joins TRBV28 to TRBJ2-7, with D maybe TRBD2 (5 bases). The germline CDR1 and CDR2 sequences are MDHEN and SYDVKM. Trimming stripped 3 bases from V and 6 bases from J, with 15 bases between. This CDR3 contains 14 residues. CDR3 region: CASSFRGPRREQYF. CDR3 bases: TGTGCCAGCAGTTTCCGGGGTCCCCGACGCGAGCAGTACTTC.

J is TRBJ2-1 and V is TRBV28; D is uncertain. The CDR3 extends over 10 amino acids. V lost 10 bases and J 5 bases, leaving 6 bases between the germline ends. Germline assignment: CDR1 MDHEN and CDR2 SYDVKM. The CDR3: CAIANNEQFF. The CDR3 coding sequence is TGTGCCATCGCGAACAATGAGCAGTTCTTC.

The chain combines TRBV4-1 with TRBJ1-5; 7 bases align to TRBD1. Germline loops: CDR1 MGHRA, CDR2 YSYEKL. The CDR3 sequence is 16 residues long. Germline trimming cut 3 bases from V and 0 bases from J; bases unmatched to any gene: 5. This CDR3 is CASSHRTGYSNQPQHF. The CDR3, as DNA: TGCGCCAGCAGCCACAGGACAGGATATAGCAATCAGCCCCAGCATTTT.

The rearrangement joins TRBV10-2 to TRBJ2-1; 13 bases are shared with TRBD2. J was trimmed by 7 bases and V by 6 bases; bases with no gene match: 21. CDR3 length equals 20 residues. Germline V lookup: CDR1 WSHSY, CDR2 SAAADI. In DNA form, the CDR3 reads TGCGCCAGCAGCAGGGGGCCCGCCCCGGGACTAGCGGGACGGGGGAATGAGCAGTTCTTC. It encodes CASSRGPAPGLAGRGNEQFF.

Of note for this clone: Different DNA sequences within this sample yield the same CDR3. The CDR3 loop reads CASSLVSRYEQYF. The DNA for the CDR3 is TGTGCCAGCAGCTTAGTTTCTAGATACGAGCAGTACTTC. This rearrangement joins TRBV7-2 to TRBJ2-7; the D is unclear. The CDR3 is 13 amino acids. Germline values: CDR1 SGHTA, CDR2 FQGNSA. The V end lost 1 base, the J end lost 4 bases, and 8 bases lay between the germline ends.

The rearrangement uses TRBV12-5 and TRBJ2-3; 10 bases map to TRBD2. Germline CDR1 and CDR2: LGHNT and FRNRAP. This CDR3 has 20 amino acids. Losses at the gene ends were 8 bases for V and 1 base for J; bases not matched to a gene: 21. This CDR3 is CASPASGASGSLGRTDTQYF. The DNA of the CDR3 is TGTGCTAGTCCTGCTTCTGGGGCTAGCGGGAGCTTAGGGCGCACAGATACGCAGTATTTT.

This clone was recorded only once. V usage is TRBV19 and J usage is TRBJ2-1; 7 nucleotides align to TRBD2. V lost 6 bases to trimming and J lost 6 bases; unmatched junction nucleotides: 14. The CDR3 runs to 16 residues. CDR1 and CDR2 from the germline V gene are LNHDA and SQIVND (reference sequence). CDR3 amino acids: CASSLASGEYGNEQFF. The CDR3 DNA is TGTGCCAGTAGCTTAGCTAGCGGCGAGTACGGCAATGAGCAGTTCTTC.

The V and J genes are TRBV28 and TRBJ1-5; D remains unclear. In germline, CDR1 is MDHEN, CDR2 SYDVKM. Trimming stripped 8 bases from V and 7 bases from J, with 21 bases between. The CDR3 consists of 15 residues. The CDR3 sequence is CASGEGGISNQPQHF. The CDR3 DNA is TGTGCCAGCGGAGAGGGCGGGATTTCTAACCAGCCCCAGCATTTT. The full variable domain, in which reference TRBV28 and TRBJ1-5 provide the parts outside the CDR3, is DVKVTQSSRYLVKRTGEKVFLECVQDMDHENMFWYRQDPGLGLRLIYFSYDVKMKEKGDIPEGYSVSREKKERFSLILESASTNQTSMYLCASGEGGISNQPQHFGDGTRLSIL.

The chain has TRBV9 and TRBJ2-1; 8 bases are a match to TRBD2. J was trimmed by 1 base and V by 4 bases; bases with no gene match: 7. The CDR3 runs 16 residues. Germline V gene lookup returns CDR1 SGDLS and CDR2 YYNGEE. CDR3 sequence reads: CASSLQRELSYNEQFF. The DNA of the CDR3 is TGTGCCAGCAGCCTCCAGCGGGAGCTGTCCTACAATGAGCAGTTCTTC. Based on the CDR3 plus reference TRBV9 and TRBJ2-1, the full variable domain is DSGVTQTPKHLITATGQRVTLRCSPRSGDLSVYWYQQSLDQGLQFLIQYYNGEERAKGNILERFSAQQFPDLHSELNLSSLELGDSALYFCASSLQRELSYNEQFFGPGTRLTVL.

CDR3 amino acids: CASSERDEQFF. The DNA of the CDR3 is TGTGCCAGCAGTGAAAGGGATGAGCAGTTCTTC. The chain recombines TRBV2 with TRBJ2-1; the D is unclear. V was clipped by 2 bases and J by 8 bases, with 4 bases between them. Germline CDR1 is SNHLY and CDR2 is FYNNEI. The CDR3 covers 11 residues. Based on the CDR3 plus reference TRBV2 and TRBJ2-1, the full variable domain is EPEVTQTPSHQVTQMGQEVILRCVPISNHLYFYWYRQILGQKVEFLVSFYNNEISEKSEIFDDQFSVERPDGSNFTLKIRSTKLEDSAMYFCASSERDEQFFGPGTRLTVL.

The chain employs TRBV28 and TRBJ2-3; D is unclear. The CDR3 contains 12 residues. V lost 6 bases, J lost 4 bases, and 8 bases lay in between. CDR1 and CDR2 (germline): MDHEN, SYDVKM. CDR3 DNA: TGTGCCAGCAGCCAACGACCAGATACGCAGTATTTT. It codes for CASSQRPDTQYF.

The V call is TRBV28, the J call TRBJ2-7; a possible D gene is TRBD2 (7 bases). CDR1 MDHEN and CDR2 SYDVKM come from the germline V gene. Trimming cost V 5 bases and J 2 bases, with 13 bases left between them. The CDR3 is 14 residues long. The chain's CDR3 is CASSPVGGAYEQYF. The CDR3 coding sequence is TGTGCCAGCAGTCCAGTAGGGGGGGCCTACGAGCAGTACTTC.

This rearrangement joins TRBV5-4 to TRBJ2-1; 10 nucleotides match TRBD2. From germline, CDR1 is SGHNT and CDR2 YYREEE (reference sequence). The CDR3 extends over 16 amino acids. V shed 3 bases and J 5 bases; nucleotides not matched to a gene: 8. The chain's CDR3 is CASSSKPGLANNEQFF. For the CDR3, the DNA is TGTGCCAGCAGCTCCAAACCGGGACTAGCGAACAATGAGCAGTTCTTC.

The chain links TRBV6-1 to TRBJ1-2, with TRBD1 matching 10 bases. Germline CDR1 is MNHNS and CDR2 is SASEGT. The CDR3 sequence is 14 residues long. The trim removed 5 bases at V and 4 bases at J, leaving 4 bases unmatched. The DNA of the CDR3 is TGTGCCAGCAGTAGACAGGGGGCCCGCTATGGCTACACCTTC. Its translation is CASSRQGARYGYTF.

This clone has only one observation. The V gene is TRBV10-1, the J gene TRBJ1-1; D gene uncertain. CDR3 size: 14 residues. Germline V gene data show CDR1 as WNHNN and CDR2 as SYGVQD (reference sequence). Trimming removed 1 base at V and 5 bases at J, with 11 bases between. The DNA of the CDR3 is TGCGCCAGCAGTGAGTTCCGAACGCAGACTGAAGCTTTCTTT. Protein sequence: CASSEFRTQTEAFF.

The rearrangement uses TRBV27 and TRBJ2-7; the match to TRBD2 covers 7 bases. Trimming removed 3 bases from V and 7 bases from J; junction bases left unmatched: 12. Germline lookup yields CDR1 MNHEY and CDR2 SMNVEV (reference sequence). The CDR3 spans 15 residues. DNA of the CDR3: TGTGCCAGCAGTTTTCACGAGGGAGGGCCGGGTGAGCAGTACTTC. Translating it yields CASSFHEGGPGEQYF.

The chain combines TRBV27 with TRBJ1-2; D unresolved. Per the germline V gene, CDR1 is MNHEY and CDR2 is SMNVEV (reference sequence). Trimming left V 3 bases short and J 4 bases short, with 15 bases between. The CDR3 is 15 amino acids. In DNA, the CDR3 is TGTGCCAGCAGTTTTCTGTCGGACCTATCCTATGGCTACACCTTC. It specifies CASSFLSDLSYGYTF.

The rearrangement links TRBV7-2 to TRBJ2-7; 8 bases agree with TRBD2. Unmatched junction bases numbered 10, after V lost 0 bases and J lost 3 bases. Germline V CDR1 and CDR2: SGHTA, FQGNSA. The CDR3 length is 17 residues. This chain's CDR3 is CASSLAPSREDRYEQYF. Written as DNA, the CDR3 is TGTGCCAGCAGCTTAGCTCCTTCGCGGGAGGACCGCTACGAGCAGTACTTC.